A selection of T cell receptor beta chains follows, all from one sample in a study of cytomegalovirus exposure and HLA in healthy donors. Produced via immunoSEQ multiplex PCR; TCRdb's table is partial and in-frame only. Of some 150,000 clones detected, roughly 80% appear once; the ten largest clones hold under 3%. The specimen was PBMCs. These receptors all stem from a woman in her 30s in good health and CMV-seronegative. The CDR3 runs from the conserved cysteine through the conserved F or W. The D gene is left open where the match is weak. Some rows mark clone size as missing; the rest say once, few, many or name a class of expanded clone.

- TRBJ2-5 TRBV10-3 14 - CAISDPLAPETQYF TGTGCCATCAGTGACCCTCTGGCCCCGGAGACCCAGTACTTC
- TRBJ1-5 TRBV7-9 15 - CASSSSEEGFQPQHF TGTGCCAGCAGCTCCTCGGAGGAGGGGTTTCAGCCCCAGCATTTT
- TRBJ2-1 TRBV15 16 - CATSRGLGRFSNEQFF TGTGCCACCAGCAGAGGGTTAGGGAGGTTCAGCAATGAGCAGTTCTTC
TRBD2 TRBJ2-1 TRBV2 19 - CASNLGTSGARTTYNEQFF TGTGCCAGCAATCTCGGAACTAGCGGGGCCAGAACCACCTACAATGAGCAGTTCTTC
- TRBJ2-7 TRBV5-1 14 - CASSSTIKPYEQYF TGCGCCAGCAGCTCGACTATCAAACCCTACGAGCAGTACTTC
TRBD2 TRBJ2-5 TRBV5-4 17 once CASSSGTSGRARETQYF TGTGCCAGCAGTTCCGGGACTAGCGGGAGGGCCCGAGAGACCCAGTACTTC
- TRBJ2-1 TRBV20-1 11 - CSASVRGLQFF TGCAGTGCTAGCGTGAGGGGACTTCAGTTCTTC
TRBD1 TRBJ2-2 TRBV2 14 - CASRGQINTGELFF TGTGCCAGCCGGGGACAGATAAACACCGGGGAGCTGTTTTTT
- TRBJ2-1 TRBV5-1 17 - CASSPPLWGDGDNEQFF TGCGCCAGCAGCCCGCCCCTCTGGGGGGACGGCGACAATGAGCAGTTCTTC
- TRBJ2-2 TRBV6-4 14 - CASSDSATLGELFF TGTGCCAGCAGTGACTCGGCCACCCTCGGGGAGCTGTTTTTT
- TRBJ1-3 TRBV2 14 - CASGRGLSGNTIYF TGTGCCAGCGGGAGAGGGCTCTCTGGAAACACCATATATTTT
- TRBJ2-7 TRBV2 15 few CASSELSQGMGEQYF TGTGCCAGCAGTGAACTCTCACAGGGTATGGGCGAGCAGTACTTC
- TRBJ2-2 TRBV11-3 14 - CASSLGRGTGELFF TGTGCCAGCAGCTTAGGCAGGGGCACCGGGGAGCTGTTTTTT
TRBD2 TRBJ2-3 TRBV10-1 18 - CASSVALKKRGDTDTQYF TGCGCCAGCAGTGTAGCTTTGAAGAAGCGGGGGGACACAGATACGCAGTATTTT
- TRBJ1-6 TRBV27 15 - CASGTRGIRNSPLHF TGTGCCAGCGGAACCAGGGGTATCAGAAATTCACCCCTCCACTTT
TRBD1 TRBJ2-7 TRBV27 14 - CASSSRTGAYEQYF TGTGCCAGCAGTTCCCGGACAGGAGCCTACGAGCAGTACTTC
- TRBJ1-2 TRBV5-6 13 - CASTSRGNYGYTF TGTGCCAGCACCTCCCGGGGGAACTATGGCTACACCTTC
TRBD2 TRBJ2-2 TRBV19 15 - CASSRAASGSRELFF TGTGCCAGTAGCCGAGCGGCTAGCGGGTCCAGGGAGCTGTTTTTT
TRBD1 TRBJ2-1 TRBV7-8 15 - CASSSTGGSYNEQFF TGTGCCAGCAGCTCGACAGGGGGGTCCTACAATGAGCAGTTCTTC
- TRBJ1-1 TRBV4-3 15 few CASSQEAGLNTEAFF TGCGCCAGCAGCCAAGAGGCGGGCCTGAACACTGAAGCTTTCTTT
TRBD1 TRBJ1-2 TRBV4-1 16 once CASSQYFRDSNYGYTF TGCGCCAGCAGCCAGTACTTCCGGGACAGCAACTATGGCTACACCTTC
TRBD1 TRBJ2-7 TRBV5-5 13 - CASSLAAGGEQYF TGTGCCAGCAGCTTGGCGGCAGGGGGCGAGCAGTACTTC
TRBD2 TRBJ2-5 TRBV7-6 14 - CASSFTSGEETQYF TGTGCCAGCAGCTTTACTAGCGGCGAAGAGACCCAGTACTTC
TRBD2 TRBJ2-3 TRBV7-2 17 - CASSPGLAGGLADTQYF TGTGCCAGCAGCCCGGGACTAGCGGGAGGATTGGCGGATACGCAGTATTTT
TRBD2 TRBJ2-3 TRBV5-4 16 - CASSSSLAVSTDTQYF TGTGCCAGCAGCTCCTCACTAGCGGTTAGCACAGATACGCAGTATTTT